These 13 T cell receptor beta chains share one sample of origin, sequenced in a study of blood T cell repertoires in COVID-19 (dated by TCRdb to the early 2020s). The method behind the library was the immunoSEQ multiplex PCR assay. Sourced from immuneACCESS, this table was stored by TCRdb with only in-frame sequences that have V and J called. A share of the clones is absent; for the studies checked, an unresolved V gene accounts for under half, and the remainder has no known explanation. In this sample the table shows approximately 290,000 clones, roughly four fifths of which occur a single time. About a sixth of the sample rests with the top ten. Sequencing was performed on peripheral blood. The receptors here all came from a person aged 65 to 85 with COVID-19, enrolled during active disease.

The genes are TRBV10-3 and TRBJ2-1; D call uncertain. Trimming stripped 10 bases from V and 10 bases from J, with 14 bases between. Germline lookup yields CDR1 ENHRY and CDR2 SYGVKD. The CDR3 is 11 amino acids. The CDR3 DNA is TGTGCCACCCGCGACGGAGTAGAGCAGTTCTTC. The encoded protein is CATRDGVEQFF.

The gene calls are TRBV4-1 and TRBJ2-1; the match to TRBD1 covers 8 bases. V lost 5 bases, J lost 7 bases, and 7 bases stayed unmatched. This CDR3 region has 14 residues. Germline CDR1 and CDR2: MGHRA and YSYEKL. CDR3 in DNA: TGCGCCAGCAGCAACCGGGACAGGAAAAATGAGCAGTTCTTC. It is translated as CASSNRDRKNEQFF.

There are a few counts of this clone. The chain uses TRBV28 and TRBJ1-4; TRBD1 matches 8 bases. The V gene end was trimmed by 3 bases and the J gene end by 3 bases; junction bases not matched to a gene: 6. The CDR3 runs to 16 residues. Germline V gene data show CDR1 as MDHEN and CDR2 as SYDVKM. The CDR3 loop is CASSFGQGLANEKLFF. The CDR3 nucleotides are TGTGCCAGCAGTTTTGGACAGGGTTTAGCTAATGAAAAACTGTTTTTT.

V usage is TRBV24-1 and J usage is TRBJ1-1; 7 bases match TRBD1. This CDR3 spans 16 amino acids. Trimming cost V 10 bases and J 0 bases; bases outside gene matches: 13. In germline, CDR1 is KGHDR, CDR2 SFDVKD. The DNA of the CDR3 is TGTGCCACTGGGGGCAGACAGGGACGATTGAACACTGAAGCTTTCTTT. Encoded protein: CATGGRQGRLNTEAFF.

CDR3 amino acids: CAWSPMMGQLEAFF. DNA for the CDR3: TGTGCCTGGAGCCCAATGATGGGACAACTAGAAGCTTTCTTT. The chain joins TRBV30 to TRBJ1-1, with a possible D match to TRBD1 (6 bases). The CDR3 totals 14 residues. Deletions cut 3 bases from V and 8 bases from J, with 19 bases between. The germline CDR1 and CDR2 sequences are GTSNPN and SVGIG (reference sequence).

The chain couples TRBV7-8 to TRBJ1-6, with 9 bases lining up with TRBD1. This CDR3 is 15 amino acids long. V lost 1 base to trimming and J lost 10 bases; unmatched junction nucleotides: 5. CDR1 is SGHVS and CDR2 is FQNEAQ in the germline V gene. The CDR3 DNA sequence: TGTGCCAGCAGCTTAGTTGGGACAGGGCAATCACCCCTCCACTTT. Translation: CASSLVGTGQSPLHF.

The J gene is TRBJ1-4, the V gene TRBV6-1; 9 nucleotides agree with TRBD1. V gave up 1 base and J gave up 0 bases; unmatched junction bases: 12. Looked up from germline, CDR1 is MNHNS and CDR2 is SASEGT. This CDR3 has 20 amino acids. The CDR3 loop reads CASSEGLQGAHHATNEKLFF. The CDR3 DNA sequence: TGTGCCAGCAGTGAAGGTTTACAGGGGGCTCATCATGCAACTAATGAAAAACTGTTTTTT.

The J gene is TRBJ2-3, the V gene TRBV9; no definite D call. Deletions cut 0 bases from V and 0 bases from J, with 8 bases between. CDR1 SGDLS and CDR2 YYNGEE come from the germline V gene. There are 15 residues in the CDR3. The CDR3 loop reads CASSVGGLSTDTQYF. DNA for the CDR3: TGTGCCAGCAGCGTAGGCGGCCTTAGCACAGATACGCAGTATTTT.

The chain has TRBV5-1 and TRBJ2-7, with 8 bases fitting TRBD2. Trimming removed 4 bases from V and 5 bases from J; junction bases left unmatched: 5. The V gene's germline CDR1 is SGHRS and CDR2 YFSETQ. This CDR3 is 13 amino acids long. The CDR3 loop is CASSPGGRNEQYF. The CDR3 DNA reads as TGCGCCAGCAGCCCGGGGGGGAGGAACGAGCAGTACTTC.

This chain joins TRBV3-1 (or the pseudogene TRBV3-2) and TRBJ1-1; D possibly corresponds to TRBD1 (5 bases). The CDR3 consists of 17 residues. The V and J ends lost 7 bases and 5 bases respectively, with 26 bases between them. The V gene's germline CDR1 is LGHDT and CDR2 YNNKEL (reference sequence). DNA of the CDR3: TGTGCCAGCAAAATTGGTGGACACGGGGGTGGAGGGACTGAAGCTTTCTTT. This sequence encodes CASKIGGHGGGGTEAFF.

This clone was counted a single time. This chain joins TRBV27 and TRBJ1-6, with D perhaps TRBD1 (5 bases). The CDR3 runs 16 residues. The ends were cut back, 5 bases at V and 7 bases at J, with 18 bases in the middle. Germline assignment: CDR1 MNHEY and CDR2 SMNVEV (reference sequence). This CDR3 reads CASSQTPQGRNSPLHF. CDR3 nucleotides: TGTGCCAGCAGTCAGACCCCGCAGGGCAGGAATTCACCCCTCCACTTT.

V and J are TRBV2 and TRBJ2-7; 7 positions match TRBD2. Germline V gene sequence: CDR1 SNHLY, CDR2 FYNNEI. Trimming removed 5 bases from V and 6 bases from J; junction bases left unmatched: 13. This CDR3 contains 15 residues. CDR3 DNA: TGTGCCAGCAGTCTAAAGGAAGCGGGATCTGGCGAGCAGTACTTC. This codes for CASSLKEAGSGEQYF.

The chain carries TRBV21-1 and TRBJ2-5; the table's D call, TRBD1, was not checked against the DNA. TRBV21-1 is a pseudogene. There are 14 residues in the CDR3. The CDR3 loop is CASSTHRGLETQYF. As DNA, the CDR3 is TGTGCCAGCAGCACCCACAGGGGGCTGGAGACCCAGTACTTC.